The 16 T cell receptor beta chains presented below share a single source sample, sequenced in a study of shared clonotypes between healthy human individuals. Here immunoSEQ multiplex PCR was the method, and the copy in TCRdb shows in-frame clones only, minus some. The sample yields about 2.4 million clones, approximately 94% seen once. The sample was naive CD4+ T cells from PBMCs. Subset here: CD45RA+ positively selected. The receptors here all came from a man younger than 35 in good health. Some clones in this sample may be carry-over from other donors' samples.

The J gene is TRBJ2-2, the V gene TRBV28, with D uncertain. Germline loops: CDR1 MDHEN, CDR2 SYDVKM. The CDR3 covers 12 residues. V lost 5 bases and J 4 bases, leaving 5 bases between the germline ends. CDR3 in amino acids: CASSVITGELFF. CDR3 in DNA: TGTGCCAGCAGTGTAATCACCGGGGAGCTGTTTTTT.

The V and J genes are TRBV19 and TRBJ1-3; 7 nucleotides match TRBD1. V gave up 3 bases and J gave up 1 base; unmatched junction bases: 3. The CDR3 length is 15 residues. Germline values: CDR1 LNHDA, CDR2 SQIVND (reference sequence). CDR3 sequence reads: CASSMGQPSGNTIYF. As DNA, the CDR3 is TGTGCCAGTAGTATGGGACAGCCTTCTGGAAACACCATATATTTT.

This chain links TRBV7-2 with TRBJ2-1; TRBD2 matches 9 bases. This CDR3 contains 15 residues. V trimming: 3 bases; J trimming: 6 bases; junction bases outside the gene matches: 6. Germline CDR1 SGHTA, CDR2 FQGNSA. The CDR3 DNA follows: TGTGCCAGCAGCTTGACGGGACTAGCTGTCAATGAGCAGTTCTTC. Encoded protein: CASSLTGLAVNEQFF. The whole variable domain, remainder taken from reference TRBV7-2 and TRBJ2-1, is GAGVSQSPSNKVTEKGKDVELRCDPISGHTALYWYRQSLGQGLEFLIYFQGNSAPDKSGLPSDRFSAERTGGSVSTLTIQRTQQEDSAVYLCASSLTGLAVNEQFFGPGTRLTVL.

The chain links TRBV19 to TRBJ2-1, with TRBD1 identical over 10 bases. The CDR3 has 13 amino acids. The V and J ends lost 7 bases and 14 bases, in that order; junction bases with no gene match: 11. Germline V gene sequence: CDR1 LNHDA, CDR2 SQIVND (reference sequence). The CDR3 DNA is TGTGCCAGTACCGCCATACCGGGGACAGGGGAGTTCTTC. Translating it yields CASTAIPGTGEFF.

Of note for this clone: Within the sample, other DNA sequences also encode this same CDR3. The gene calls are TRBV4-1 and TRBJ1-5; 7 positions match TRBD1. V lost 4 bases, J lost 1 base, and 1 base stayed unmatched. CDR1 and CDR2 (germline): MGHRA, YSYEKL. The CDR3 covers 14 residues. CDR3 amino acids: CASSRQGSNQPQHF. CDR3 DNA sequence: TGCGCCAGCAGCCGACAGGGAAGCAATCAGCCCCAGCATTTT.

The gene calls are TRBV5-4 and TRBJ2-1, with TRBD2 matching 14 bases. V was pared by 3 bases and J by 7 bases, with 9 bases of the junction left unmatched. Germline V CDR1 and CDR2: SGHNT, YYREEE (reference sequence). The CDR3 contains 17 residues. The CDR3 DNA is TGTGCCAGCAGCTCAGGACTAGCGGGAGGATCTGAAAATGAGCAGTTCTTC. Residues: CASSSGLAGGSENEQFF.

The rearrangement links TRBV5-1 to TRBJ2-7; 7 bases match TRBD2. The germline gives CDR1 SGHRS, CDR2 YFSETQ. V shed 1 base, J shed 6 bases, and the junction held 10 bases outside the gene matches. This CDR3 spans 15 amino acids. In nucleotides, the CDR3 is TGCGCCAGCAGCTTGAGCGGGACCCCCGAAGGCGAGCAGTACTTC. The encoded protein is CASSLSGTPEGEQYF.

The genes are TRBV2 and TRBJ1-1; maybe TRBD1 (6 bases). The CDR3 contains 14 residues. Germline values: CDR1 SNHLY, CDR2 FYNNEI. V lost 7 bases, J lost 2 bases, and 14 bases lay in between. In nucleotides, the CDR3 is TGTGCCAGCAATTATATGGGACAAAACACTGAAGCTTTCTTT. It translates to CASNYMGQNTEAFF. Combining the CDR3 with reference TRBV2 and TRBJ1-1 gives the whole variable domain EPEVTQTPSHQVTQMGQEVILRCVPISNHLYFYWYRQILGQKVEFLVSFYNNEISEKSEIFDDQFSVERPDGSNFTLKIRSTKLEDSAMYFCASNYMGQNTEAFFGQGTRLTVV.

This chain joins TRBV25-1 and TRBJ1-5; D gene unclear. There are 14 residues in the CDR3. Per the germline V gene, CDR1 is MGHDK and CDR2 is SYGVNS. V was shortened by 1 base and J by 5 bases, with 9 bases between the two germline ends. The CDR3 reads CASSESGLYQPQHF. DNA for the CDR3: TGTGCCAGCAGTGAATCCGGGCTTTATCAGCCCCAGCATTTT.

The chain has TRBV7-9 and TRBJ2-7; 9 bases line up with TRBD1. The CDR3 is 14 residues long. V was clipped by 5 bases and J by 3 bases; unmatched bases: 5. Germline V gene lookup returns CDR1 SEHNR and CDR2 FQNEAQ (reference sequence). The CDR3 DNA reads TGTGCCAGCAGCAGAATGGGACAGGGCTACGAGCAGTACTTC. This encodes CASSRMGQGYEQYF. The entire variable domain, with the rest obtained from reference TRBV7-9 and TRBJ2-7, is as follows: DTGVSQNPRHKITKRGQNVTFRCDPISEHNRLYWYRQTLGQGPEFLTYFQNEAQLEKSRLLSDRFSAERPKGSFSTLEIQRTEQGDSAMYLCASSRMGQGYEQYFGPGTRLTVT.

V gene TRBV7-2 combines with J gene TRBJ1-4; D is ambiguous. This CDR3 contains 16 residues. Trimming stripped 1 base from V and 0 bases from J, with 9 bases between. Germline V gene data show CDR1 as SGHTA and CDR2 as FQGNSA. CDR3 loop: CASSLDGRPTNEKLFF. DNA for the CDR3: TGTGCCAGCAGCTTAGACGGCAGACCAACTAATGAAAAACTGTTTTTT.

V usage is TRBV6-1 and J usage is TRBJ2-1; 10 nucleotides match TRBD2. The trim removed 0 bases at V and 3 bases at J, leaving 5 bases unmatched. The CDR3 covers 17 residues. CDR1 MNHNS and CDR2 SASEGT come from the germline V gene. This CDR3 reads CASSEAQTSGLYNEQFF. The CDR3 region has the DNA TGTGCCAGCAGTGAAGCGCAGACTAGCGGGCTCTACAATGAGCAGTTCTTC.

The CDR3 sequence is CAWNRAGELFF. CDR3 sequence (DNA): TGTGCCTGGAACAGAGCCGGGGAGCTGTTTTTT. The chain is built from TRBV30 and TRBJ2-2; D is unresolved. Germline lookup yields CDR1 GTSNPN and CDR2 SVGIG (reference sequence). V dropped 4 bases and J dropped 6 bases, with 6 bases sitting between them. CDR3 length equals 11 residues.

The V call is TRBV5-8, the J call TRBJ1-4, with 7 bases fitting TRBD1. The germline gives CDR1 SGHTS, CDR2 YDEGEE. Trimming removed 0 bases from V and 4 bases from J; junction bases left unmatched: 9. The CDR3 runs 17 residues. CDR3 region: CASSLVFGRGSNEKLFF. CDR3 in DNA: TGTGCCAGCAGCTTGGTTTTTGGCAGGGGGAGTAATGAAAAACTGTTTTTT.

The V call is TRBV2, the J call TRBJ2-7; tentative D call: TRBD2 (5 bases). CDR3 length: 14 residues. V was pared by 1 base and J by 5 bases, with 12 bases between. Germline V gives CDR1 SNHLY, CDR2 FYNNEI. The CDR3 sequence is CASSEGGVINEQYF. As DNA, the CDR3 is TGTGCCAGCAGTGAAGGGGGAGTTATCAACGAGCAGTACTTC.

This chain connects TRBV28 to TRBJ2-1; 9 bases are a match to TRBD2. The CDR3 has 14 residues. Germline CDR1 is MDHEN and CDR2 is SYDVKM. V shed 6 bases and J 8 bases; nucleotides not matched to a gene: 8. CDR3 amino acids: CASSLRREGDEQFF. For the CDR3, the DNA is TGTGCCAGCAGCCTTAGGCGGGAGGGCGATGAGCAGTTCTTC.